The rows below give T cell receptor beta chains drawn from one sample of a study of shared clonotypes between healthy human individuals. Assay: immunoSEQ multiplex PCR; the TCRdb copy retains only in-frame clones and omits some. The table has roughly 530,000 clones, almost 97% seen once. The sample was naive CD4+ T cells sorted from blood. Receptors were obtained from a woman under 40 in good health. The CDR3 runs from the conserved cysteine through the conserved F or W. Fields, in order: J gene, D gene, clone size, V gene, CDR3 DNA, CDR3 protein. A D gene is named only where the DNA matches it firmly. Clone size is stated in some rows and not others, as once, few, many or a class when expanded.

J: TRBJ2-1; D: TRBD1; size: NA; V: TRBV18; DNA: TGTGCCAGCTCACCACCGGGGTCAGGGGGCCTCTACAATGAGCAGTTCTTC; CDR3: CASSPPGSGGLYNEQFF
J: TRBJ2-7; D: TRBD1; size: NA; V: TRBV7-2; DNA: TGTGCCAGCAGCTTAGAGGGGACAGGGGGATCACTCTCCTACGAGCAGTACTTC; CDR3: CASSLEGTGGSLSYEQYF
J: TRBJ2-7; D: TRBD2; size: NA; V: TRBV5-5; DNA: TGTGCCAGCAAACGGACTAGCGGATCGGACGAGCAGTACTTC; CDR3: CASKRTSGSDEQYF
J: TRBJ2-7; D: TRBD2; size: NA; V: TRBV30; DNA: TGTGCCTGGAGTAGCGGGGTGGAAGCCTACGAGCAGTACTTC; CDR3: CAWSSGVEAYEQYF
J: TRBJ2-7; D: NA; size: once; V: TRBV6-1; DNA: TGTGCCAGCAGTGAAGCTTACATACAGGGAGGGCAGTACTTC; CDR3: CASSEAYIQGGQYF
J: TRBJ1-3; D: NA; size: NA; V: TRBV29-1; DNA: TGCAGCGGGGGCTCGGGGTCGGACACCATATATTTT; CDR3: CSGGSGSDTIYF
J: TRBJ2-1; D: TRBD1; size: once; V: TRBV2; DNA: TGTGCCAGCAGAGCCGGGACAGGGGTTAATGAGCAGTTCTTC; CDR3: CASRAGTGVNEQFF
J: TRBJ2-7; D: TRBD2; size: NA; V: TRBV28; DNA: TGTGCCAGCAGGACGGGGGCCGGGACTAGCGGTTACGAGCAGTACTTC; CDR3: CASRTGAGTSGYEQYF
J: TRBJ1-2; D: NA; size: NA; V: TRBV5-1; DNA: TGCGCCAGCAGCCACACGGGGGACACTATCTATGGCTACACCTTC; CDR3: CASSHTGDTIYGYTF
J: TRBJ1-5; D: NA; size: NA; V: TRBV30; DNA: TGTGCCTGGAGTCTCCCCGATCAGCCCCAGCATTTT; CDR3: CAWSLPDQPQHF
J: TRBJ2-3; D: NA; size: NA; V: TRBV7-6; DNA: TGTGCCAGCAGCCCCCCCGGGTGGACAGATACGCAGTATTTT; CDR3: CASSPPGWTDTQYF
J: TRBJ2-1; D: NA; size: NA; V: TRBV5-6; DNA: TGTGCCAGCAGCAGGAGGGGGAGCTCCTACAATGAGCAGTTCTTC; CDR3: CASSRRGSSYNEQFF
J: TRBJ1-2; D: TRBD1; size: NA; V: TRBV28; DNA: TGTGCCAGCAGCGTTGACTGGGACAGGAACTTTGGTGTATATGGCTACACCTTC; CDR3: CASSVDWDRNFGVYGYTF
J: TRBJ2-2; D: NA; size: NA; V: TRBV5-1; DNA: TGCGCCAGCAGCTTGGTCGGATCGGGGGTGAACACCGGGGAGCTGTTTTTT; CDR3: CASSLVGSGVNTGELFF
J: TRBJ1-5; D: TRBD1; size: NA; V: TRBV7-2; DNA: TGTGCCAGCAGCTTAGGAGGGACAGGGGGTAATCAGCCCCAGCATTTT; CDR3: CASSLGGTGGNQPQHF
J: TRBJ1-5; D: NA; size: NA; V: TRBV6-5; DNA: TGTGCCAGCAGTTACTCGGCGTCCGATCATCAGCCCCAGCATTTT; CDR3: CASSYSASDHQPQHF
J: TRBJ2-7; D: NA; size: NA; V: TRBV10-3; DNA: TGTGCCATCAGGAGGGACACGCCGTACGAGCAGTACTTC; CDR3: CAIRRDTPYEQYF
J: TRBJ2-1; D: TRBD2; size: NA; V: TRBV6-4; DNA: TGTGCCAGCGCAGACAAACTAGCGGGATTTACCTACAATGAGCAGTTCTTC; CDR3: CASADKLAGFTYNEQFF
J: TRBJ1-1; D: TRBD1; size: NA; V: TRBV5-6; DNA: TGTGCCAGCAGCACACTACAGGGGGTGACGAACACTGAAGCTTTCTTT; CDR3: CASSTLQGVTNTEAFF
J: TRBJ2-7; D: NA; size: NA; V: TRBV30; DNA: TGTGCCTGGAGGACGGCACCGTCCTACGAGCAGTACTTC; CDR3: CAWRTAPSYEQYF
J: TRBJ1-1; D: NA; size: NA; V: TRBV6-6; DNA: TGTGCCAGCACCCTCCGGGACGACTTTACGAACACTGAAGCTTTCTTT; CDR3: CASTLRDDFTNTEAFF
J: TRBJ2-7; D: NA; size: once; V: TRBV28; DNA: TGTGCCAGCAGTTTTAGCCAAGTCTACGAGCAGTACTTC; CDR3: CASSFSQVYEQYF
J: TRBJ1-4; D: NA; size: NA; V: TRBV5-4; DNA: TGTGCCAGCAGCATCGGGACGCCCAATGAAAAACTGTTTTTT; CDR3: CASSIGTPNEKLFF
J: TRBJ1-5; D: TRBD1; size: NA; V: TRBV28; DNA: TGTGCCAGCAGCCCGCAGGGGGTTAGCAATCAGCCCCAGCATTTT; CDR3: CASSPQGVSNQPQHF
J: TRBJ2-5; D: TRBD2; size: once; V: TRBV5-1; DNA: TGCGCCAGCCGGACTAGCGGCCCCCAAGAGACCCAGTACTTC; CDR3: CASRTSGPQETQYF
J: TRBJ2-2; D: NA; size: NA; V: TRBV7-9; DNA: TGTGCCAGCAGCTTAGATTTAAGTAGGATGAACACCGGGGAGCTGTTTTTT; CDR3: CASSLDLSRMNTGELFF
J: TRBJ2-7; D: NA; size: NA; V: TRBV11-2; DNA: TGTGCCAGCAGCCTGGACCCCTACTACGAGCAGTACTTC; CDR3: CASSLDPYYEQYF
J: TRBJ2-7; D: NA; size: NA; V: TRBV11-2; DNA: TGTGCCAGCAGCTTACCAGAGAACGAGCAGTACTTC; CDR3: CASSLPENEQYF
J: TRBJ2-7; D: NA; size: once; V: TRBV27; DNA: TGTGCCAGCAGTTTATATCGAGAGTACGAGCAGTACTTC; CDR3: CASSLYREYEQYF
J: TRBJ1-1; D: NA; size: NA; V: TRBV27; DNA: TGTGCCAGCAGTGACCTCAGCGTAGGGAACACTGAAGCTTTCTTT; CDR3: CASSDLSVGNTEAFF
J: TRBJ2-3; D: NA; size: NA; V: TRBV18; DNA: TGTGCCAGCTCACCATCGGACAGCGCCACAGATACGCAGTATTTT; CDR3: CASSPSDSATDTQYF
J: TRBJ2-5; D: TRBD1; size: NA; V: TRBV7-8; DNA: TGTGCCAGCAGCCCAGACAGGGGAGAGACCCAGTACTTC; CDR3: CASSPDRGETQYF
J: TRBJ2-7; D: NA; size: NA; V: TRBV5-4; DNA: TGTGCCAGCAGCGTGGGACTCGATAGCTCCTACGAGCAGTACTTC; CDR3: CASSVGLDSSYEQYF
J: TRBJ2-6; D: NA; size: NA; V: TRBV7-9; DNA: TGTGCCAGCAGCTTAGCGGTTGAGTCTCTAGTGGCCAACGTCCTGACTTTC; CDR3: CASSLAVESLVANVLTF
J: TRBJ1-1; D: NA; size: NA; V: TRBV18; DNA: TGTGCCAGCTCACACCCTGAACACACTGAAGCTTTCTTT; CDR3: CASSHPEHTEAFF
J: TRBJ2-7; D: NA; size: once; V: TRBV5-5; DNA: TGTGCCAGCAGCTTGGAGGTGGGGTCCAGCAGCTCCTACGAGCAGTACTTC; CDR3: CASSLEVGSSSSYEQYF
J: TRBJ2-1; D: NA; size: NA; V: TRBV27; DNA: TGTGCCAGCAGTTTCTTAGAGATTGGTGTCAATGAGCAGTTCTTC; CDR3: CASSFLEIGVNEQFF
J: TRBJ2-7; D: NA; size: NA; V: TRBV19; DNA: TGTGCCAGTAATATCGGCCCTTCCTACGAGCAGTACTTC; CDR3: CASNIGPSYEQYF
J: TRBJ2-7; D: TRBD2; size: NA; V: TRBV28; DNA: TGTGCCAGCAGTTTATCAGGACTAGCGGTCTACGAGCAGTACTTC; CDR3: CASSLSGLAVYEQYF
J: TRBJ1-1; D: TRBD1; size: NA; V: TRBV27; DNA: TGTGCCAGCAGTCCCTTCAACAGGGGAGGCACTGAAGCTTTCTTT; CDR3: CASSPFNRGGTEAFF
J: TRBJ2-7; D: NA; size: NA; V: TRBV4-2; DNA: TGTGCCAGCAGCTTGGATCTAACAGGGGAGCAGTACTTC; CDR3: CASSLDLTGEQYF
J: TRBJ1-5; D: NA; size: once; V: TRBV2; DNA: TGTGCCAGCAGTGAAGCCAGCAGGGGACCCCTTTTCCATCAGCCCCAGCATTTT; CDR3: CASSEASRGPLFHQPQHF
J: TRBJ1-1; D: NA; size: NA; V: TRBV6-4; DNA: TGTGCCAGCAGTGCCACCTTTATGAACACTGAAGCTTTCTTT; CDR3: CASSATFMNTEAFF
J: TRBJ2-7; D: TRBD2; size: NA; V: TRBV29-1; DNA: TGCAGCGTTGAGACTAGCGGGGGAATCTACGAGCAGTACTTC; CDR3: CSVETSGGIYEQYF
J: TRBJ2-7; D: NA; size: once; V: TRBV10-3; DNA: TGTGCCATCAGTGAGTGGGGTAGCGGATACGAGCAGTACTTC; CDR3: CAISEWGSGYEQYF
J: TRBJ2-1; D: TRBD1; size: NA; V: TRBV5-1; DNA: TGCGCCAGCAGCCCACGGACAGGGGCTAACAATGAGCAGTTCTTC; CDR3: CASSPRTGANNEQFF
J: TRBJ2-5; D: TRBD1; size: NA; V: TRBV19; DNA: TGTGCCAGTAGTATGACAGGGAATAGGATGGAGACCCAGTACTTC; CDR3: CASSMTGNRMETQYF
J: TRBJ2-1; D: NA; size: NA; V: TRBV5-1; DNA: TGCGCCAGCAGCTTGGGAAATCGGATTAACAATGAGCAGTTCTTC; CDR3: CASSLGNRINNEQFF
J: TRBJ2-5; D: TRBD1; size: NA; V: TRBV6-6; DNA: TGTGCCAGCAGTTACTCGAGGCAGGGGGCCTTAGGTGAGCAGTACTTC; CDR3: CASSYSRQGALGEQYF
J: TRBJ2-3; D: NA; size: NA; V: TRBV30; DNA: TGTGCCTGGAGTGCCCAGGCAGGAATAAGCACAGATACGCAGTATTTT; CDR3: CAWSAQAGISTDTQYF
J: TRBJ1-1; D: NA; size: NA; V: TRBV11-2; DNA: TGTGCCAGCAGCTGGACTACAGGGACCACTGAAGCTTTCTTT; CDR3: CASSWTTGTTEAFF
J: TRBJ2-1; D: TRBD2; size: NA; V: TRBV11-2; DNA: TGTGCCAGCAGCCGCCACGGGACTAGCGGGTTCAATGAGCAGTTCTTC; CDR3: CASSRHGTSGFNEQFF
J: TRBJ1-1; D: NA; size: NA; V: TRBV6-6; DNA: TGTGCCAGCAGGATAACGAGGGAGAACACTGAAGCTTTCTTT; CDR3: CASRITRENTEAFF
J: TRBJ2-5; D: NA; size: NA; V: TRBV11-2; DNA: TGTGCCAGCAGCTTAGTTACGGGCGGGCAGGGTCATGGGGAGACCCAGTACTTC; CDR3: CASSLVTGGQGHGETQYF
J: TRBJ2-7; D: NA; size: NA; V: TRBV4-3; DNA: TGCGCCAGCAGCCAAGGAGTGGTAGGGGTATACGAGCAGTACTTC; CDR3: CASSQGVVGVYEQYF
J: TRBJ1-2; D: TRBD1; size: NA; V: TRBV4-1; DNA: TGCGCCAGCAGCCCGTCTAGCATGGGACAGGGGCGGCCTGGCTACACCTTC; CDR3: CASSPSSMGQGRPGYTF
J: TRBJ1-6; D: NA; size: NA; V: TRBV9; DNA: TGTGCCAGCAGCGTAGGAAAGGATTCACCCCTCCACTTT; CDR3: CASSVGKDSPLHF
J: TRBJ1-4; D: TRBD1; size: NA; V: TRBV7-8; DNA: TGTGCCAGCAGCGGGACAGGGAAACCAAATGAAAAACTGTTTTTT; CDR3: CASSGTGKPNEKLFF
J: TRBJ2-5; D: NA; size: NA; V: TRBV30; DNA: TGTGCCTGGAGTGCTGAGAGTCGGGAGACCCAGTACTTC; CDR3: CAWSAESRETQYF